The rows below give T cell receptor beta chains drawn from one sample of a study of monozygotic twins with inflammatory bowel disease. TCRdb re-called the 5' RACE reads and catalogs CDR3 proteins one per entry, DNA excluded. This repertoire includes about 210,000 distinct CDR3 sequences. Sequencing was carried out using blood. These receptors all come from a human donor with ulcerative colitis or Crohn's disease, or a healthy co-twin of an affected twin (not recorded which). Both conserved end residues are part of each CDR3.

V	J	CDR3
TRBV7-2	TRBJ2-2	CARGTSYTGELFF
TRBV19	TRBJ2-3	CASSAMDSPSTDTQYF
TRBV5-6	TRBJ2-7	CASSLRPPYEQYF
TRBV27	TRBJ1-6	CASSRRGSSYNSPLHF
TRBV7-2	TRBJ2-7	CASSLAHGHEQYF
TRBV20-1	TRBJ2-4	CSARSETMKAKNIQYF
TRBV7-9	TRBJ1-4	CASTISGNEKLFF
TRBV12-3/TRBV12-4	TRBJ1-2	CASSPKEWTGSVVDGYTF
TRBV5-6	TRBJ1-2	CASSLGQGDGYTF
TRBV18	TRBJ1-2	CASSREDYGYTF
TRBV28	TRBJ1-2	CASNSLGSGQGLVGGYTF
TRBV12-3/TRBV12-4	TRBJ2-5	CASRQAGGRETQYF
TRBV7-9	TRBJ1-2	CASSSRDGDGYTF
TRBV25-1	TRBJ2-3	CASSVYGTGARDTQYF
TRBV5-6	TRBJ2-2	CASSLVLTGELFF
TRBV27	TRBJ2-7	CASSPLRGSRPSSYEQYF
TRBV28	TRBJ2-7	CASSSHGQGEEEQYF
TRBV2	TRBJ2-2	CASSTSVRTGELFF
TRBV18	TRBJ2-4	CANSPAAGGPLNIQYF
TRBV18	TRBJ1-5	CASSPTGADQPQHF
TRBV19	TRBJ1-1	CASSILGQAFEAFF
TRBV6-1	TRBJ1-1	CASSEQGWTEAFF
TRBV27	TRBJ1-5	CASSFTGSNQPQHF
TRBV7-8	TRBJ2-3	CASSLALAGVTSTDTQYF
TRBV7-8	TRBJ2-7	CASSSGATYEQYF
TRBV7-7	TRBJ2-3	CASSLGVSPSDTQYF
TRBV9	TRBJ2-3	CASSVRRGSDTQYF
TRBV5-1	TRBJ1-6	CASSRDSYNSPLHF
TRBV6-1	TRBJ1-1	CASSEGWLPPEAFF
TRBV6-5	TRBJ2-7	CASSDSGEQYF
TRBV4-2	TRBJ1-3	CASSQGTGGLGNTIYF
TRBV27	TRBJ2-5	CASSLGRGRWETQYF
TRBV18	TRBJ2-1	CASSLTPGAGNEQFF
TRBV11-2	TRBJ2-1	CASSYRRESSYNEQFF
TRBV24-1	TRBJ1-2	CATSDYTRTGNYGYTF
TRBV27	TRBJ2-1	CASTVAGGRGEQFF
TRBV5-4	TRBJ2-2	CASSPRGPNTGELFF
TRBV9	TRBJ1-1	CASRGEANTEAFF
TRBV11-2	TRBJ2-5	CASSPNEVTQYF
TRBV29-1	TRBJ2-2	CSVESSGRTTGELFF
TRBV18	TRBJ2-7	CASSPLQGLEQYF
TRBV20-1	TRBJ2-7	CSARVPGRATGEQYF
TRBV7-2	TRBJ2-2	CASSLAPSGGVTGELFF